Here is one TCR beta chain with its context. The data derive from a study of OX40 agonist ivuxolimab in advanced cancers. Overall study context: At 0.01 to 10 mg/kg, ivuxolimab was administered intravenously to patients every 2 weeks.

Only in-frame clones appear in the TCRdb table, and some are missing; sequencing was by immunoSEQ multiplex PCR. The profile shows 84,000 or so clones, under 95% of them singletons. The CDR3 has 14 residues. V lost 7 bases, J lost 6 bases, and 16 bases lay in between. CDR1 is MNHEY and CDR2 is SMNVEV in the germline V gene (reference sequence). The genes are TRBV27 and TRBJ1-5; D is perhaps TRBD1 (5 bases). Specimen: CD4+ or CD8+ T cells sorted from blood, collected in a trial of the OX40 agonist ivuxolimab. This TCR came from an adult with an advanced solid tumor such as melanoma, head and neck, liver or kidney cancer. CDR3 region: CASMSSGQGQPQHF. DNA of the CDR3: TGTGCCAGCATGAGTTCAGGGCAAGGTCAGCCCCAGCATTTT.